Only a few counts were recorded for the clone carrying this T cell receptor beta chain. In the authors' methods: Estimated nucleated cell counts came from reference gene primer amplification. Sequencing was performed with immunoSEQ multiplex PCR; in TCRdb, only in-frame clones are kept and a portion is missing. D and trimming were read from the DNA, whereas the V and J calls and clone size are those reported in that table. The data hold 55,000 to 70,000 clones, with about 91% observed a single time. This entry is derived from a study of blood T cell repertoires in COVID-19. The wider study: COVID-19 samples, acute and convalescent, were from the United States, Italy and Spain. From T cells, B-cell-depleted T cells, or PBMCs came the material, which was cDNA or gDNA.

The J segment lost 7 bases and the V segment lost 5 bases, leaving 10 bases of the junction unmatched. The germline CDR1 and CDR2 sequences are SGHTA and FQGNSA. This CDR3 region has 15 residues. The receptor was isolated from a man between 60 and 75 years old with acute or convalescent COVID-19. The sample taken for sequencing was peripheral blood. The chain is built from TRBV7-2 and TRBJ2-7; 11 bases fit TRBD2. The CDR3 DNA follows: TGTGCCAGCAGCCAGATAGCGGGAGGGCCCGGGGAGCAGTACTTC. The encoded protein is CASSQIAGGPGEQYF.